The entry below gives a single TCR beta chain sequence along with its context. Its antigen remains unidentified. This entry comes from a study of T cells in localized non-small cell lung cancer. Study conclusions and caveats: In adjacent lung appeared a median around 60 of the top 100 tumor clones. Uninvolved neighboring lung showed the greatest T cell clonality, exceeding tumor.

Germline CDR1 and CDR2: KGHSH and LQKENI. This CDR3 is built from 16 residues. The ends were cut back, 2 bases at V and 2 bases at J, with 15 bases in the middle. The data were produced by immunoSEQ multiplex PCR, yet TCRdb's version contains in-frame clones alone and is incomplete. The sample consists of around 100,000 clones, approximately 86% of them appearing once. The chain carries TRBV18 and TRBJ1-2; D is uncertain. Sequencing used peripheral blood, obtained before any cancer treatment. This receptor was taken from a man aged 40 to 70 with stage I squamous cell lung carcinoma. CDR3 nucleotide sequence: TGTGCCAGCTCACCAGGAATACCTTCACTCAACTATGGCTACACCTTC. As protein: CASSPGIPSLNYGYTF.